Listed here are 21 T cell receptor beta chains from one sample, sequenced in a study of blood T cell repertoires in COVID-19. TCRdb's copy holds only in-frame clones and misses some; the assay was immunoSEQ multiplex PCR. The sample includes 85,000 to 110,000 clones, roughly 87% of them seen just once. The sample taken for sequencing was peripheral blood. Receptors were obtained from a human donor in a cohort sampled during active COVID-19.

The genes are TRBV27 and TRBJ2-3; TRBD2 agrees at 9 bases. Germline lookup yields CDR1 MNHEY and CDR2 SMNVEV (reference sequence). The CDR3 is 15 amino acids. Losses at the gene ends were 1 base for V and 3 bases for J; bases not matched to a gene: 2. For the CDR3, the DNA is TGTGCCAGCAGTTTATTAGCGGGGGTTACAGATACGCAGTATTTT. This sequence encodes CASSLLAGVTDTQYF.

For the CDR3, the DNA is TGTGCCAGCAGATCTTGGACAGGAGCGAACACTGAAGCTTTCTTT. It specifies CASRSWTGANTEAFF. The chain joins TRBV2 to TRBJ1-1; TRBD1 aligns across 7 bases. The CDR3 runs to 15 residues. Germline V gene sequence: CDR1 SNHLY, CDR2 FYNNEI. V was clipped by 6 bases and J by 1 base; unmatched bases: 8.

The rearrangement links TRBV27 to TRBJ2-1; 11 bases agree with TRBD1. The germline CDR1 and CDR2 sequences are MNHEY and SMNVEV (reference sequence). CDR3 length: 21 amino acids. V gave up 1 base and J gave up 3 bases; unmatched junction bases: 17. CDR3: CASSLWGRGTGGKWDYNEQFF. The CDR3 DNA sequence: TGTGCCAGCAGTTTATGGGGAAGGGGGACAGGGGGGAAATGGGACTACAATGAGCAGTTCTTC.

The chain has TRBV5-6 and TRBJ1-3, with D maybe TRBD1 (5 bases). This CDR3 contains 15 residues. Per germline, CDR1 SGHDT and CDR2 YYEEEE. V gave up 1 base and J gave up 2 bases, with 10 bases separating them. CDR3 DNA sequence: TGTGCCAGCAGCTTGCCCGGGGGTACTGGAAACACCATATATTTT. The encoded protein is CASSLPGGTGNTIYF.

The J gene is TRBJ2-7, the V gene TRBV24-1; 9 bases align to TRBD1. J lost 0 bases, V lost 2 bases, and 4 bases had no gene match. Germline assignment: CDR1 KGHDR and CDR2 SFDVKD. The CDR3 length is 16 residues. CDR3 DNA sequence: TGTGCCACCAGTGATTCCAGGACAGGGGACTCCTACGAGCAGTACTTC. Its translation: CATSDSRTGDSYEQYF.

The chain combines TRBV7-2 with TRBJ2-5; D call uncertain. The V gene lost 4 bases and the J gene lost 0 bases, with 3 bases spanning the gap. This CDR3 region has 12 residues. Germline V CDR1 and CDR2: SGHTA, FQGNSA. DNA for the CDR3: TGTGCCAGCAGCTCTTACCAAGAGACCCAGTACTTC. Translating gives CASSSYQETQYF. The whole variable domain, filled in from reference TRBV7-2 and TRBJ2-5, reads GAGVSQSPSNKVTEKGKDVELRCDPISGHTALYWYRQSLGQGLEFLIYFQGNSAPDKSGLPSDRFSAERTGGSVSTLTIQRTQQEDSAVYLCASSSYQETQYFGPGTRLLVL.

The J gene is TRBJ2-6, the V gene TRBV5-1; a possible D gene is TRBD1 (5 bases). This CDR3 has 15 residues. V dropped 4 bases and J dropped 2 bases, with 10 bases sitting between them. The germline gives CDR1 SGHRS, CDR2 YFSETQ. CDR3 DNA sequence: TGCGCCAGCAGCCCCGGACATACTGGGGCCAACGTCCTGACTTTC. It specifies CASSPGHTGANVLTF.

Here the CDR3 reads CASSLRLSGANVLTF. The CDR3 coding sequence is TGTGCCAGCAGCCTCCGTCTCTCTGGGGCCAACGTCCTGACTTTC. The chain is built from TRBV6-5 and TRBJ2-6, with D unresolved. The V end lost 6 bases, the J end lost 0 bases, and 9 bases lay between the germline ends. CDR1 is MNHEY, CDR2 SVGAGI, per germline. The CDR3 totals 15 residues.

The chain employs TRBV6-5 and TRBJ2-1; unclear D gene. Germline V gene data show CDR1 as MNHEY and CDR2 as SVGAGI. The CDR3 loop spans 14 amino acids. Trimming stripped 8 bases from V and 8 bases from J, with 19 bases between. The DNA of the CDR3 is TGTGCCAGCGGAACCGGGTCCCCTTTCGATGAGCAGTTCTTC. Translation: CASGTGSPFDEQFF.

V is TRBV5-6 and J is TRBJ2-7, with 7 nucleotides matching TRBD1. CDR3 length: 17 residues. J lost 0 bases, V lost 4 bases, and 13 bases had no gene match. CDR1 SGHDT and CDR2 YYEEEE come from the germline V gene. In DNA form, the CDR3 reads TGTGCCAGCAGCAGGACAAGGTGGGACAGACACTCCTACGAGCAGTACTTC. Its translation is CASSRTRWDRHSYEQYF.

The J gene is TRBJ1-5, the V gene TRBV30; D is unresolved. Germline CDR1 GTSNPN, CDR2 SVGIG (reference sequence). Trimming removed 2 bases at V and 3 bases at J, with 14 bases between. The CDR3 has 15 residues. The CDR3 spells CAWSLDREINQPQHF. The CDR3 nucleotides read TGTGCCTGGAGTCTAGATCGGGAAATCAATCAGCCCCAGCATTTT.

The genes are TRBV10-3 and TRBJ1-2; 7 bases agree with TRBD1. In germline, CDR1 is ENHRY, CDR2 SYGVKD. The V gene end was trimmed by 6 bases and the J gene end by 6 bases; junction bases not matched to a gene: 4. There are 12 residues in the CDR3. This CDR3 reads CAISQGGDGYTF. As DNA, the CDR3 is TGTGCCATCAGCCAGGGGGGAGATGGCTACACCTTC.

J is TRBJ2-7 and V is TRBV27, with 12 bases lining up with TRBD2. The CDR3 length is 14 residues. The germline V gene has CDR1 MNHEY and CDR2 SMNVEV (reference sequence). After removal of 4 bases from V and 3 bases from J, the junction contained 1 base not matched to a gene. The CDR3 sequence: CASSSTSGGYEQYF. DNA of the CDR3: TGTGCCAGCAGTTCGACTAGCGGGGGCTACGAGCAGTACTTC.

This clone was counted a single time. The J gene is TRBJ2-6, the V gene TRBV9; D not certain. V lost 0 bases and J lost 0, with 7 bases in between. CDR1 and CDR2 (germline): SGDLS, YYNGEE. The length of the CDR3 is 16 residues. In DNA, the CDR3 is TGTGCCAGCAGCGTAGCTACGCACTCTGGGGCCAACGTCCTGACTTTC. This encodes CASSVATHSGANVLTF.

This clone was observed a few times. This chain links TRBV14 with TRBJ1-6; possibly TRBD1 for D (6 bases). With 3 bases removed from V and 9 bases from J, the gap between germline ends came to 12 bases. CDR3 length: 14 residues. The germline V gene has CDR1 SGHDN and CDR2 FVKESK. As DNA, the CDR3 is TGTGCCAGCAGCCACCTACAGGGAACTTCACCCCTCCACTTT. Encoded protein: CASSHLQGTSPLHF.

CDR3 sequence reads: CASSFDLAGGQGLFF. CDR3 DNA sequence: TGTGCCAGCAGCTTCGATCTAGCGGGAGGGCAGGGGCTGTTTTTT. V is TRBV6-5 and J is TRBJ2-2, with 12 bases identical to TRBD2. V trimming: 6 bases; J trimming: 13 bases; junction bases outside the gene matches: 12. The CDR3 sequence is 15 residues long. Germline V CDR1 and CDR2: MNHEY, SVGAGI.

This clone was seen a single time. V gene TRBV19 combines with J gene TRBJ1-5; 7 bases map to TRBD1. Unmatched junction bases numbered 5, after V lost 6 bases and J lost 3 bases. The CDR3 consists of 14 residues. Germline values: CDR1 LNHDA, CDR2 SQIVND (reference sequence). The CDR3 DNA reads as TGTGCCAGTAGGCGACAGGGCTACAATCAGCCCCAGCATTTT. Its protein product is CASRRQGYNQPQHF.

V is TRBV3-1 (or the pseudogene TRBV3-2) and J is TRBJ2-1; 9 bases are a match to TRBD1. CDR1 and CDR2 from the germline V gene are LGHDT and YNNKEL (reference sequence). J was trimmed by 4 bases and V by 4 bases; bases with no gene match: 8. This CDR3 is built from 16 residues. DNA for the CDR3: TGTGCCAGCAGCCTCCCCCCGGGACAGGGATACAATGAGCAGTTCTTC. Amino acid sequence: CASSLPPGQGYNEQFF.

The chain is built from TRBV15 and TRBJ2-3; D gene uncertain. The CDR3 covers 15 residues. The germline gives CDR1 LNHNV, CDR2 YYDKDF (reference sequence). V was pared by 0 bases and J by 1 base, with 8 bases between. The CDR3 DNA reads TGTGCCACCAGCAGAGAAGCGAGACGCACAGATACGCAGTATTTT. Translated, it gives CATSREARRTDTQYF.

CDR3 nucleotides: TGTGCCAGCAGTTTAAGGGGGACTAACTATGGCTACACCTTC. This gives the protein CASSLRGTNYGYTF. The J gene is TRBJ1-2, the V gene TRBV27, with D maybe TRBD1 (6 bases). Germline V gives CDR1 MNHEY, CDR2 SMNVEV (reference sequence). The CDR3 has 14 amino acids. The V and J ends lost 2 bases and 0 bases respectively, with 7 bases between them.

The chain recombines TRBV12-3 or TRBV12-4 with TRBJ2-3; no reliable D call. The CDR3 sequence is 13 residues long. Trimming removed 3 bases at V and 5 bases at J, with 9 bases between. The chain's CDR3 is CASSLVERDTQYF. DNA of the CDR3: TGTGCCAGCAGTTTGGTGGAGAGAGATACGCAGTATTTT.